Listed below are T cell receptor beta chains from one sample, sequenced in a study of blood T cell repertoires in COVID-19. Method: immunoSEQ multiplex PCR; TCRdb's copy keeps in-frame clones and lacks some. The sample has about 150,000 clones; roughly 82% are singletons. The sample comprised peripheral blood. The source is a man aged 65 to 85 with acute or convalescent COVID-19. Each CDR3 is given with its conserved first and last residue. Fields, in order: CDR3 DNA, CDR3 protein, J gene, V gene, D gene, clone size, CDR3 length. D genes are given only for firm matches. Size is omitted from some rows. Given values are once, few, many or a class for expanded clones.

TGTGCCAGCAGTTACTCGAAGCAGGGGGGTCAGCCCCAGCATTTT,CASSYSKQGGQPQHF,TRBJ1-5,TRBV6-5,TRBD1,once,15
TGCGCCAGCAGCTTGGGGGGCGAGGCCACTGAAGCTTTCTTT,CASSLGGEATEAFF,TRBJ1-1,TRBV5-1,.,.,14
TGTGCCAGCAGCTTGGGACTAGCGGTAAACAATGAGCAGTTCTTC,CASSLGLAVNNEQFF,TRBJ2-1,TRBV7-3,TRBD2,.,15
TGTGCCAGCGGACAAGGACAGGGGAACACTGAAGCTTTCTTT,CASGQGQGNTEAFF,TRBJ1-1,TRBV6-6,TRBD1,.,14
TGCGCCAGCAGATCGGGACTAGCGGAGGGTCACGGGGAGCTGTTTTTT,CASRSGLAEGHGELFF,TRBJ2-2,TRBV10-1,TRBD2,.,16
TGTGCCAGCAGCCTCGTGACAGGGGGCTTAACTGAAGCTTTCTTT,CASSLVTGGLTEAFF,TRBJ1-1,TRBV7-8,TRBD1,.,15
TGTGCCAGCAGACCCCGGGACAGGGCTGTAGATACGCAGTATTTT,CASRPRDRAVDTQYF,TRBJ2-3,TRBV6-5,TRBD1,.,15
TGTGCCAGCAGGGCGACAGGGTTGAATTCACCCCTCCACTTT,CASRATGLNSPLHF,TRBJ1-6,TRBV6-5,TRBD1,.,14
TGTGCCAGCAGTTTGGGGGCTAGCGGGAGGAACTACGAGCAGTACTTC,CASSLGASGRNYEQYF,TRBJ2-7,TRBV28,TRBD2,.,16
TGTGCCAGCAGCTTAGGTGCTGCGGCTAGCACAGATACGCAGTATTTT,CASSLGAAASTDTQYF,TRBJ2-3,TRBV7-8,.,.,16
TGTGCCAGCAGCCAAGCACAGGGGTACTATGGCTACACCTTC,CASSQAQGYYGYTF,TRBJ1-2,TRBV3-1/TRBV3-2,TRBD1,few,14
TGTGCCAGCAGTCCCGGGACTAGCGGGTGGAGCTACACAGATACGCAGTATTTT,CASSPGTSGWSYTDTQYF,TRBJ2-3,TRBV28,TRBD2,once,18
TGTGCCAGCAGCGTGCGTGCAGGGGGAGGAACCGGGGAGCTGTTTTTT,CASSVRAGGGTGELFF,TRBJ2-2,TRBV5-6,.,.,16
TGTGCCTGGAGCGTAGGGGGTGTGGAGACCCAGTACTTC,CAWSVGGVETQYF,TRBJ2-5,TRBV30,.,.,13
TGTGCCATCAGTGCGGGAGCTAGCGGGGGGGCTTCCTACGAGCAGTACTTC,CAISAGASGGASYEQYF,TRBJ2-7,TRBV10-3,TRBD2,.,17
TGTGCCAGCAGCCCAACACTCAACAGGGGGAACACTGAAGCTTTCTTT,CASSPTLNRGNTEAFF,TRBJ1-1,TRBV5-6,TRBD1,.,16
TGTGCCAGCAGCACATCCCTCAATCAGCCCCAGCATTTT,CASSTSLNQPQHF,TRBJ1-5,TRBV6-5,.,.,13
TGTGCCAGCAGCTTACCAAGGGCTAGCGGGGGAAGCACAGATACGCAGTATTTT,CASSLPRASGGSTDTQYF,TRBJ2-3,TRBV13,TRBD2,.,18
TGTGCCAGTAGTATGACAGGGGGCTATCAGCCCCAGCATTTT,CASSMTGGYQPQHF,TRBJ1-5,TRBV19,TRBD1,.,14
TGTGCCAGCAGGAGGAGACAGGGGGTTAATGAAAAACTGTTTTTT,CASRRRQGVNEKLFF,TRBJ1-4,TRBV27,TRBD1,.,15
TGTGCCACCTCGGGACTAGCGGGAGAGTTTTGGTACTTC,CATSGLAGEFWYF,TRBJ2-7,TRBV27,TRBD2,.,13
TGTGCCAGCTCACCGAGGTTGGCGCTCCAAGAGACCCAGTACTTC,CASSPRLALQETQYF,TRBJ2-5,TRBV18,.,once,15
TGTGCCACCAGTGATCGAGCGGTTACGCAGTATTTT,CATSDRAVTQYF,TRBJ2-3,TRBV24-1,.,.,12
TGTGCCAGTAGTCAGGGGCGTCGATCTGGGGCCAACGTCCTGACTTTC,CASSQGRRSGANVLTF,TRBJ2-6,TRBV19,.,.,16
TGTGCCAGCAGGGGGGGACTGGACAATCAGCCCCAGCATTTT,CASRGGLDNQPQHF,TRBJ1-5,TRBV6-6,.,once,14
TGTGCCAGCAGTTTACAACTAAAACCCTACGAGCAGTACTTC,CASSLQLKPYEQYF,TRBJ2-7,TRBV27,.,.,14
TGTGCCAGCAGGTACAGGTGGGGCTCCTACGAGCAGTACTTC,CASRYRWGSYEQYF,TRBJ2-7,TRBV28,.,.,14
TGTGCCAGCAGTTTACTCCCGGCGGCAACCCAGTACTTC,CASSLLPAATQYF,TRBJ2-5,TRBV27,.,.,13
TGTGCCAGTAGGTTGGACAGGGAGGCTTTCTTT,CASRLDREAFF,TRBJ1-1,TRBV19,TRBD1,.,11
TGTGCCAGCAGCCGCGCCAGGAGGACAGGGGTGGACTATGGCTACACCTTC,CASSRARRTGVDYGYTF,TRBJ1-2,TRBV7-9,TRBD1,.,17
TGTGCTAGTGGTCCAAATTTCTACGAGCAGTACTTC,CASGPNFYEQYF,TRBJ2-7,TRBV12-5,.,few,12
TGCGCCAGCAGCCCTGGACTGACCACCGGGGAGCTGTTTTTT,CASSPGLTTGELFF,TRBJ2-2,TRBV5-1,.,.,14
TGTGCCACCCGGACTAGCGGGAGACATTACAATGAGCAGTTCTTC,CATRTSGRHYNEQFF,TRBJ2-1,TRBV11-2,TRBD2,.,15
TGCGCCAGCAGCTTGGCCGCGGGGGCCGGCACTGAAGCTTTCTTT,CASSLAAGAGTEAFF,TRBJ1-1,TRBV5-1,.,.,15